This T cell receptor beta chain was identified in a study of response to subunit inactivated influenza vaccine (dated by TCRdb to about 2018). A note on the overall study: Deep quantitative profiling of the T cell receptor repertoire was used in the study to follow responses to a trivalent subunit inactivated influenza vaccine. The study at large found these results: According to the authors, only a limited number of new T cells may be recruited by each seasonal influenza vaccination.

V lost 3 bases and J lost 3 bases, and the count of bases not matched to a germline gene is 5. Sequences SGHAT (CDR1) and FQDESV (CDR2) are obtained from the germline V gene (reference sequence). The CDR3 starts with the cysteine, ends with the phenylalanine, and has 16 residues. Only CDR3 DNA remains: 48 bases, in frame from the first base. The library was generated by RT-PCR. Sequencing used an Illumina HiSeq 2500. The raw public reads went through TCRdb reprocessing: fastp at Q25, MiXCR clone calling, in-frame beta chains kept. Each CDR3 protein gets just one entry, which takes the most common genes and DNA from the rows behind it. In all, the sample holds around 570,000 distinct CDR3 sequences, and approximately 11% of those were seen once. 9.5% to 11% of the sample is taken by the ten largest. This clonotype was observed a few times. The clone's antigen remains unknown. No base-level quality is on record; no much larger clone is a single base apart.

These same records also appear under a second study, on T cells expressing NK-cell markers. Per that second paper: The TCR beta cDNA libraries were made using 5'RACE template switching, a step that added both a universal primer site and unique molecular identifiers. Under 10 donors provided sorted CD3+CD56+NKG2C+, CD3+CD56+NKG2C- and CD3+CD56-NKG2C+ T-cell subsets, whose TCR beta-chain repertoires were profiled. Among the eight sequenced donors, seven were HCMV-seropositive and one was HCMV-seronegative. In several experiments an anti-gammadeltaTCR antibody was added to restrict sorting to alphabetaTCR-expressing T cells. In several donors, the dominant CD3+CD56+NKG2C+ clonotypes were found to rank among the top 10 CD8+ clonotypes and to make up roughly 1.0-8% of CD8+ T cells. Those dominant clonotypes were again the most abundant among CD3+CD56-NKG2C+ cells in a handful of donors, at about 25-60.1%. Whether the expanded NKG2C-expressing T cell clones were specific for HCMV antigens was left unclear. All eight donors whose samples were sequenced were randomly selected healthy volunteers, three of them men and five women. To determine HCMV serostatus, a commercial ELISA kit was used to detect HCMV-specific IgG in serum. Ficoll density gradient centrifugation was used to isolate peripheral blood mononuclear cells from blood. Bulk peripheral blood T-cell repertoires were additionally sequenced from unsorted PBMC for over 5 donors. Synthesis of cDNA was primed from the TCR beta constant segment and was followed by two consecutive PCR amplification steps. Illumina HiSeq 2000/2500, MiSeq or NextSeq was used to sequence libraries as 2 x 150 bp reads. Reads were demultiplexed and grouped by UMI with MIGEC, and clonotypes were assembled and quantified with MiTCR. To exclude erroneous sequences, only TCR cDNA sequences supported by at least two reads were retained. The tcR package was used for downstream repertoire analysis, with clonotypes matched between fractions based on CDR3 nucleotide sequence plus V segment. VDJmatch was used to annotate antigen specificity against VDJdb, with one amino acid substitution in CDR3 allowed.

The TCR sequence derives from a man over 45 who received an inactivated influenza vaccine. Donor details come from another sample of the same person, matched by shared clones. Specimen: PBMCs from blood, collected on the day of vaccination. This receptor chain uses TRBV11-1 and TRBJ2-1, with 10 junctional bases fitting TRBD1. The bases are TGTGCCAGCAGCTTGTTGGGACAGGGGAACTACAATGAGCAGTTCTTC. Its amino acids are CASSLLGQGNYNEQFF.